These T cell receptor beta chains were read from a single sample in a study of chemoradiotherapy in HPV16-positive cancers. Repertoires were generated with immunoSEQ multiplex PCR, while TCRdb's copy carries only in-frame clones and drops some. Seen here are 25,000 to 40,000 clones, around 88% observed once, and the top ten hold 4.8%. The sample consisted of blood, taken from a patient who underwent chemoradiotherapy. The receptors shown here come from a human donor with HPV-associated anogenital cancer. Both conserved end residues are part of each CDR3. Each record gives: CDR3 length, clone size, D gene, J gene, V gene, CDR3 DNA, CDR3 protein. The D gene is left open where the match is weak. Clone size is stated in some rows and not others, as once, few, many or a class when expanded.

CDR3 length: 14
clone size: .
D gene: .
J gene: TRBJ2-7
V gene: TRBV25-1
CDR3 DNA: TGTGCCAGCGCCAATTATTGGGTACTCTACGAGCAGTACTTC
CDR3 protein: CASANYWVLYEQYF

CDR3 length: 16
clone size: once
D gene: TRBD1
J gene: TRBJ1-5
V gene: TRBV2
CDR3 DNA: TGTGCCAGCAGCCAAATGGGGACAGGCCTCAATCAGCCCCAGCATTTT
CDR3 protein: CASSQMGTGLNQPQHF

CDR3 length: 17
clone size: .
D gene: TRBD2
J gene: TRBJ2-6
V gene: TRBV4-1
CDR3 DNA: TGCGCCAGCAGCCCCGGACTAGCGGGCTCTGGGGCCAACGTCCTGACTTTC
CDR3 protein: CASSPGLAGSGANVLTF

CDR3 length: 15
clone size: .
D gene: TRBD2
J gene: TRBJ2-7
V gene: TRBV5-1
CDR3 DNA: TGCGCCAGCAGCTTGACACTAGCGGGGGGCCACGAGCAGTACTTC
CDR3 protein: CASSLTLAGGHEQYF

CDR3 length: 13
clone size: once
D gene: .
J gene: TRBJ2-3
V gene: TRBV6-5
CDR3 DNA: TGTGCCAGCATCCCCACCGGGTCAAATACGCAGTATTTT
CDR3 protein: CASIPTGSNTQYF

CDR3 length: 16
clone size: .
D gene: TRBD1
J gene: TRBJ1-2
V gene: TRBV5-5
CDR3 DNA: TGTGCCAGCAGCCCCGGGACAGGGTCCCGCAACTATGGCTACACCTTC
CDR3 protein: CASSPGTGSRNYGYTF

CDR3 length: 15
clone size: .
D gene: .
J gene: TRBJ2-2
V gene: TRBV18
CDR3 DNA: TGTGCCAGCTCACCACGGGCAGGGGACACCGGGGAGCTGTTTTTT
CDR3 protein: CASSPRAGDTGELFF

CDR3 length: 13
clone size: .
D gene: .
J gene: TRBJ1-1
V gene: TRBV7-3
CDR3 DNA: TGTGCCAGCAGCCCGACTCAGAACACTGAAGCTTTCTTT
CDR3 protein: CASSPTQNTEAFF

CDR3 length: 16
clone size: .
D gene: TRBD2
J gene: TRBJ2-3
V gene: TRBV10-1
CDR3 DNA: TGCGCCAGCAGTGAGATTGGTAGCGGGACTCTGGATACGCAGTATTTT
CDR3 protein: CASSEIGSGTLDTQYF

CDR3 length: 16
clone size: .
D gene: .
J gene: TRBJ1-4
V gene: TRBV2
CDR3 DNA: TGTGCCAGCAGTGAAGCGGCCGGGGGGGGAGGTGAAAAACTGTTTTTT
CDR3 protein: CASSEAAGGGGEKLFF

CDR3 length: 17
clone size: once
D gene: TRBD1
J gene: TRBJ1-1
V gene: TRBV5-1
CDR3 DNA: TGCGCCAGCAGCTTGGCCTCGTCAGGGCAGGGGGCTGTTGAAGCTTTCTTT
CDR3 protein: CASSLASSGQGAVEAFF

CDR3 length: 14
clone size: .
D gene: .
J gene: TRBJ1-2
V gene: TRBV9
CDR3 DNA: TGTGCCAGCAGCGTATCGGAGGTGAGCTATGGCTACACCTTC
CDR3 protein: CASSVSEVSYGYTF

CDR3 length: 15
clone size: .
D gene: .
J gene: TRBJ1-5
V gene: TRBV27
CDR3 DNA: TGTGCCAGCAGTTTATCCCTCTTTAGCAATCAGCCCCAGCATTTT
CDR3 protein: CASSLSLFSNQPQHF

CDR3 length: 11
clone size: .
D gene: .
J gene: TRBJ2-1
V gene: TRBV7-2
CDR3 DNA: TGTGCCAGCAGTAACGCGGATGAGCAGTTCTTC
CDR3 protein: CASSNADEQFF

CDR3 length: 16
clone size: .
D gene: .
J gene: TRBJ1-1
V gene: TRBV14
CDR3 DNA: TGTGCCAGCAGCACCCGAACCGGGACACGGGACACTGAAGCTTTCTTT
CDR3 protein: CASSTRTGTRDTEAFF